Listed below are T cell receptor beta chains from one sample, sequenced in a study of cytomegalovirus exposure and HLA in healthy donors. This table comes from immunoSEQ multiplex PCR, and its TCRdb copy is limited to in-frame clones, with some not included. The table includes roughly 130,000 clones, about 73% detected once. Sequenced input: PBMCs. Receptors originate from a woman aged 45-60 years in good health and CMV-seropositive. The conserved cysteine and the conserved F or W are not part of the CDR3 here. The size entry is marked missing in some rows and otherwise reads once, few, many or a size class.

abundance	v_gene	j_gene	CDR3aa
-	TRBV7-9	TRBJ2-3	SSSLEPATQY
-	TRBV6-5	TRBJ2-5	AVSGDQETQY
-	TRBV11-3	TRBJ1-6	ASSSGQGNSPLH
-	TRBV5-1	TRBJ1-1	ASSLEPDRMNTEAF
-	TRBV29-1	TRBJ1-1	SVEVRGGKVTEAF
-	TRBV7-2	TRBJ2-5	ASSLGGGKETQY
few	TRBV5-6	TRBJ1-1	ASSFRATEAF
-	TRBV5-4	TRBJ2-5	ASSMDRGTQETQY
-	TRBV27	TRBJ2-1	ASEDRYYNEQF
-	TRBV5-4	TRBJ2-3	ASRPTGDADTQY
-	TRBV6-1	TRBJ1-4	ASRGDEKLF
-	TRBV2	TRBJ2-3	ASDRYQSTDTQY
-	TRBV9	TRBJ2-3	ASSVEQVGTDTQY
few	TRBV10-1	TRBJ1-6	ASSEGQGIGNSPLH
-	TRBV14	TRBJ2-1	ASRLGLAGRNEQF
-	TRBV28	TRBJ1-1	ASSIPGTGGAF
few	TRBV7-7	TRBJ2-5	ASSPGRVGETQY
few	TRBV9	TRBJ2-3	ASSAPGADTQY
-	TRBV27	TRBJ1-4	ASRGQADEKLF
-	TRBV5-1	TRBJ2-2	ASSFGRSNTGELF
-	TRBV5-6	TRBJ2-5	ASSFSVRKTQY
-	TRBV13	TRBJ1-2	ASSLVGQGSYFT
once	TRBV7-2	TRBJ2-1	ASSLAVSGNEQF
few	TRBV19	TRBJ2-7	ASSALNFYEQY
-	TRBV5-6	TRBJ1-5	ASSLARVQPQH
-	TRBV7-9	TRBJ1-2	ASSYEAYGYT
once	TRBV10-3	TRBJ2-7	AISPPGQGGEQY
-	TRBV2	TRBJ2-2	ASSRENTGELF
-	TRBV2	TRBJ2-2	ASKGLAATGELF
once	TRBV5-6	TRBJ2-3	ASSSSLSGTGGTDTQY
once	TRBV10-3	TRBJ2-7	AIRGAGTATYEQY
-	TRBV6-1	TRBJ1-2	ASSSEQGASYGYT
-	TRBV10-3	TRBJ2-5	AISESSRTGEETQY
-	TRBV7-2	TRBJ1-3	ASSTGSGNTIY